The rows below give T cell receptor beta chains drawn from one sample of a study of cytomegalovirus exposure and HLA in healthy donors. Clones were sequenced by immunoSEQ multiplex PCR, and TCRdb holds only the in-frame ones, with some missing. In the table there are more than 75,000 clones, 90% of which are singletons. Sample: PBMCs. These TCRs come from a young man in good health and CMV-seronegative. The conserved cysteine and the conserved F or W are not part of the CDR3 here.

j_call | v_call | cdr3_aa
TRBJ2-1 | TRBV7-9 | ASSSSGRAYNEQF
TRBJ1-2 | TRBV29-1 | SVDRHNQYGYT
TRBJ2-5 | TRBV28 | ASSSLAGEETQY
TRBJ2-3 | TRBV5-1 | ASSPRTGGTDTQY
TRBJ1-5 | TRBV5-1 | ASSLTGDQPQH
TRBJ2-6 | TRBV7-9 | ASGRASGANVLT
TRBJ2-5 | TRBV4-1 | ASSQSETSQETQY
TRBJ2-1 | TRBV7-3 | ASSLNPGAYNEQF
TRBJ1-2 | TRBV10-3 | AISELTGISDGYT
TRBJ2-7 | TRBV28 | ASSPRRGLVYEQY
TRBJ2-7 | TRBV29-1 | SVSGSTYEQY
TRBJ2-1 | TRBV5-6 | ASSFLAGVYNEQF
TRBJ1-4 | TRBV4-2 | ASSRPLGANPATNEKLF
TRBJ1-6 | TRBV27 | ASSARIGQGNSPLH
TRBJ1-1 | TRBV19 | ACSPGFGAVEAF
TRBJ1-2 | TRBV5-8 | ASSLTQGGEDGYT
TRBJ2-2 | TRBV9 | ASSGPSGATPGELF
TRBJ1-3 | TRBV7-2 | ASSLDTGEGNTIY
TRBJ2-2 | TRBV19 | ASTRTENRVGELF
TRBJ1-2 | TRBV2 | ASRGTGEDGYT
TRBJ1-6 | TRBV7-3 | AREWDLKESPLH
TRBJ1-1 | TRBV5-6 | ASSNDRGFALNTEAF
TRBJ2-5 | TRBV7-2 | ASSLDSPHGETQY
TRBJ2-5 | TRBV11-2 | ASSFPQETQY
TRBJ2-5 | TRBV5-1 | ASSLALAVKETQY
TRBJ2-7 | TRBV4-3 | ASSQDLGSGGAGEQY
TRBJ2-2 | TRBV4-3 | ASSQELAGGTGELF
TRBJ2-1 | TRBV4-2 | ASSQDEQRVGGNEQF
TRBJ1-2 | TRBV9 | ASSPMNGYT
NA | TRBV7-2 | ASSLVDRSSYEQY
TRBJ2-1 | TRBV5-1 | ASSLPQGYNEQF
TRBJ2-7 | TRBV14 | ASMASAYYEQY
TRBJ2-3 | TRBV7-6 | ASSTPTRGTSGTDTQY
TRBJ1-2 | TRBV7-9 | ASSPLVSGGRYGYT
TRBJ2-7 | TRBV7-9 | ASSPETGVNYEQY
TRBJ2-3 | TRBV29-1 | SVVPSGTDTQY
TRBJ1-1 | TRBV7-2 | ASSFNRNTEAF
TRBJ1-1 | TRBV6-1 | ASITGGSRNTEAF
TRBJ2-1 | TRBV7-2 | ASSLYYNEQF
TRBJ2-1 | TRBV7-8 | ASSFVKLGPYNEQF
TRBJ2-1 | TRBV6-6 | ASSYAAEQF
TRBJ1-2 | TRBV30 | AWRAAGGYT
TRBJ2-7 | TRBV11-2 | ASSGGTSGTPYEQY